This T cell receptor beta chain was found in a study of blood T cell repertoires in COVID-19. Profiled with immunoSEQ multiplex PCR; TCRdb holds only in-frame clones, not every one. In the table there are under 250,000 clones, around 81% of which are singletons. The CDR3 is made up of 17 amino acids. Germline CDR1 and CDR2: SGHTA and FQGNSA. Losses at the gene ends were 0 bases for V and 0 bases for J; bases not matched to a gene: 3. This clone was seen once. J is TRBJ2-3 and V is TRBV7-2; 10 bases map to TRBD1. This receptor was identified in a woman aged 50 to 60 with acute COVID-19. The specimen sequenced was PBMCs or T cells enriched from blood (not recorded which). The CDR3 loop reads CASSLAGTGVSTDTQYF. The DNA of the CDR3 is TGTGCCAGCAGCTTAGCAGGGACAGGGGTAAGCACAGATACGCAGTATTTT.